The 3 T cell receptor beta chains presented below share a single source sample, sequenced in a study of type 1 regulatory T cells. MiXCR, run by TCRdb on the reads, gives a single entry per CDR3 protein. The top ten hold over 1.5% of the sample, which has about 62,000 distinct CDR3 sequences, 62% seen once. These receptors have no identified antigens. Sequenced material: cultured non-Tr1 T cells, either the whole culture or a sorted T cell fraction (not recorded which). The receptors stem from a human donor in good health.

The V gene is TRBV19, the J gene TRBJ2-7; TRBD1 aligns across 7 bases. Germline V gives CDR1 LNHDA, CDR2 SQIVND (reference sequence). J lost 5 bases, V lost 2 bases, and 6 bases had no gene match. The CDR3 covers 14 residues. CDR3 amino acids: CASSIYQGVNEQYF. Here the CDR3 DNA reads TGTGCCAGTAGTATATACCAGGGGGTCAACGAGCAGTACTTC. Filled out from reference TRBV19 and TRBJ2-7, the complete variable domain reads DGGITQSPKYLFRKEGQNVTLSCEQNLNHDAMYWYRQDPGQGLRLIYYSQIVNDFQKGDIAEGYSVSREKKESFPLTVTSAQKNPTAFYLCASSIYQGVNEQYFGPGTRLTVT.

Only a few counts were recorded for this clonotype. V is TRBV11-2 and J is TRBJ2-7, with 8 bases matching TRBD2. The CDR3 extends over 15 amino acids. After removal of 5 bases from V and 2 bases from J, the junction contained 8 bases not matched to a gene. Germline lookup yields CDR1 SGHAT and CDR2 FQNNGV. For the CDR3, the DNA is TGTGCCAGCAGCCGGATCGCGGGGGGCGCCTACGAGCAGTACTTC. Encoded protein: CASSRIAGGAYEQYF.

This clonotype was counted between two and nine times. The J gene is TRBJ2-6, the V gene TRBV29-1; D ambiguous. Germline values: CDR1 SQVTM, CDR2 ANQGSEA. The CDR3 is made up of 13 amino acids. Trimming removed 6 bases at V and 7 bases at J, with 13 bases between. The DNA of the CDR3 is TGCAGCGTGGCTACCCCTCGTGCCAACGTCCTGACTTTC. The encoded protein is CSVATPRANVLTF.